This record concerns one TCR beta chain sequence. No antigen is known for it. The CDR3 sequence is 16 residues long. The germline V gene encodes CDR1 LGHNA and CDR2 YSLEER. Germline trimming cut 0 bases from V and 4 bases from J; bases unmatched to any gene: 8. The data stem from a study of T cell responses to AZD1222 COVID-19 vaccine. Findings of the study overall: The donor group comprised mostly white British people and more females; the analysis possibly underestimated clonal diversity. CD4 TCRs associated with vaccination spanned spike, dominating at 160-218 and 743-854. A rise in Spike-specific TCR breadth and depth followed two AZD1222 doses.

Repertoires were generated with immunoSEQ multiplex PCR, while TCRdb's copy carries only in-frame clones and drops some. This table holds around 79,000 clones, roughly 85% found once. The sequence was obtained from an adult in good health. The chain carries TRBV4-3 and TRBJ2-7; 8 bases are a match to TRBD1. The input for sequencing was peripheral blood, taken on day 0 of AZD1222 vaccination. CDR3 sequence: CASSQDHSDREYEQYF. CDR3 coding DNA: TGCGCCAGCAGCCAAGATCATTCGGACAGGGAGTACGAGCAGTACTTC.